The 29 T cell receptor beta chains reported below all come from one sample, sequenced in a study of cytomegalovirus exposure and HLA in healthy donors. PCR used 60 Vbeta primers and 13 Jbeta primers. Sequencing used immunoSEQ multiplex PCR; TCRdb keeps in-frame clones, though not all of them. The repertoire has 150,000 to 200,000 clones, 75% to 80% of them found once; the top ten carry approximately 3.1%. Sequencing used PBMCs. These receptors were taken from a woman between 40 and 50 years old in good health and CMV-seronegative.

The genes are TRBV9 and TRBJ1-2; tentatively, D is TRBD1 (5 bases). The germline CDR1 and CDR2 sequences are SGDLS and YYNGEE. The ends were cut back, 4 bases at V and 8 bases at J, with 18 bases in the middle. This CDR3 is built from 14 residues. CDR3 sequence (DNA): TGTGCCAGCAGCTCGGGGGGGAGGGTAAACGGCTACACCTTC. Translation gives CASSSGGRVNGYTF.

This clone is a singleton in its sample. This sequence joins TRBV11-2 and TRBJ1-2, with 9 bases identical to TRBD1. Germline V gene lookup returns CDR1 SGHAT and CDR2 FQNNGV. CDR3 length equals 17 residues. After removal of 3 bases from V and 8 bases from J, the junction contained 16 bases not matched to a gene. CDR3 protein: CASSLGGGQGPAVGYTF. In DNA form, the CDR3 reads TGTGCCAGCAGCTTGGGGGGGGGACAGGGACCCGCGGTGGGCTACACCTTC.

This clone appeared once. The chain recombines TRBV9 with TRBJ2-2, with 8 bases fitting TRBD2. CDR1 is SGDLS, CDR2 YYNGEE, per germline. J was trimmed by 7 bases and V by 3 bases; bases with no gene match: 11. The CDR3 length is 16 residues. The CDR3 DNA reads as TGTGCCAGCAGCGCCGCGGGGCTAGCGGGTAGCGGGGAGCTGTTTTTT. It translates to CASSAAGLAGSGELFF.

J is TRBJ1-2 and V is TRBV5-1; no reliable D call. This CDR3 has 15 residues. Germline assignment: CDR1 SGHRS and CDR2 YFSETQ. Trimming cost V 0 bases and J 4 bases, with 13 bases left between them. The CDR3 reads CASSLDSSLPYGYTF. Here the CDR3 DNA reads TGCGCCAGCAGCTTGGACAGCTCACTCCCCTATGGCTACACCTTC. Together with reference TRBV5-1 and TRBJ1-2, the CDR3 gives the full variable domain: KAGVTQTPRYLIKTRGQQVTLSCSPISGHRSVSWYQQTPGQGLQFLFEYFSETQRNKGNFPGRFSGRQFSNSRSEMNVSTLELGDSALYLCASSLDSSLPYGYTFGSGTRLTVV.

The chain combines TRBV5-1 with TRBJ1-1, with a tentative D call TRBD1 (5 bases). Germline lookup yields CDR1 SGHRS and CDR2 YFSETQ. The CDR3 covers 17 residues. V was pared by 5 bases and J by 2 bases, with 22 bases between. The CDR3 here is CASSAGMTFFLNTEAFF. The DNA of the CDR3 is TGCGCCAGCAGTGCAGGGATGACCTTTTTTTTAAACACTGAAGCTTTCTTT.

The J gene is TRBJ1-2, the V gene TRBV29-1, with D possibly being TRBD1 (5 bases). CDR3 size: 12 residues. Trimming shortened V by 2 bases and J by 4 bases, and 8 bases separated the two germline ends. CDR1 and CDR2 (germline): SQVTM, ANQGSEA. CDR3 residues: CSVEQGGYGYTF. The CDR3 nucleotides read TGCAGCGTTGAACAGGGAGGCTATGGCTACACCTTC.

CDR3 nucleotides: TGCGCCAGCAGAGAGGGAACAGCGGGGTACACAGATACGCAGTATTTT. It codes for CASREGTAGYTDTQYF. V is TRBV5-1 and J is TRBJ2-3, with 7 bases lining up with TRBD2. This CDR3 region has 16 residues. CDR1 and CDR2 from the germline V gene are SGHRS and YFSETQ. J was trimmed by 2 bases and V by 5 bases; bases with no gene match: 11.

This clone was seen a handful of times. This sequence joins TRBV5-1 and TRBJ1-1; possibly TRBD1 for D (5 bases). Germline assignment: CDR1 SGHRS and CDR2 YFSETQ. Between the trimmed V and J ends, which lost 2 bases and 1 base, there was a span of 6 bases. CDR3 size: 13 residues. This CDR3 reads CASSFDRNTEAFF. CDR3 DNA: TGCGCCAGCAGCTTTGACAGGAACACTGAAGCTTTCTTT.

V and J are TRBV4-1 and TRBJ1-5; 8 nucleotides align to TRBD1. V dropped 0 bases and J dropped 3; count of bases not matched to a gene: 4. This CDR3 spans 16 amino acids. Looked up from germline, CDR1 is MGHRA and CDR2 is YSYEKL. CDR3 nucleotide sequence: TGCGCCAGCAGCCAAGATTGGACAGGGTACAATCAGCCCCAGCATTTT. Protein: CASSQDWTGYNQPQHF.

V gene TRBV5-1 combines with J gene TRBJ1-4; 8 bases map to TRBD1. Germline CDR1 SGHRS, CDR2 YFSETQ. With V trimmed by 4 bases and J by 8 bases, 4 bases remained unmatched. The CDR3 consists of 13 residues. The CDR3 is CASSPGQGEKLFF. As DNA, the CDR3 is TGCGCCAGCAGCCCTGGACAGGGAGAAAAACTGTTTTTT.

This clone was detected only a few times. The chain uses TRBV5-1 and TRBJ2-7; 9 bases align to TRBD1. The germline CDR1 and CDR2 sequences are SGHRS and YFSETQ. The CDR3 has 13 residues. Germline trimming cut 4 bases from V and 7 bases from J; bases unmatched to any gene: 6. Here the CDR3 reads CASSLGQGREQYF. CDR3 DNA sequence: TGCGCCAGCAGCCTGGGACAGGGAAGAGAGCAGTACTTC.

With regard to this clone: At the DNA level, this CDR3 is encoded by other sequences in the same sample as well. The chain carries TRBV15 and TRBJ2-7; the match to TRBD1 covers 10 bases. The CDR3 covers 15 residues. The germline gives CDR1 LNHNV, CDR2 YYDKDF (reference sequence). V shed 4 bases, J shed 3 bases, and the junction held 6 bases outside the gene matches. CDR3 protein: CATSNAGQGIYEQYF. The CDR3 DNA sequence: TGTGCCACCAGCAATGCGGGACAGGGGATCTACGAGCAGTACTTC.

The chain has TRBV11-2 and TRBJ2-1, with 10 bases fitting TRBD2. The ends lost 7 bases at V and 6 bases at J; junction bases unmatched: 9. The CDR3 consists of 15 residues. Germline V CDR1 and CDR2: SGHAT, FQNNGV. CDR3 nucleotides: TGTGCCAGCACCCCCGGGACTAGCGCCCTCAATGAGCAGTTCTTC. Translating gives CASTPGTSALNEQFF.

The chain combines TRBV25-1 with TRBJ2-3, with TRBD1 identical over 7 bases. The CDR3 consists of 17 residues. V shed 4 bases and J 4 bases; nucleotides not matched to a gene: 14. Per germline, CDR1 MGHDK and CDR2 SYGVNS. This CDR3 is CASSARPGTATSDTQYF. The CDR3 DNA follows: TGTGCCAGCAGTGCTAGACCCGGGACAGCTACTTCAGATACGCAGTATTTT. Combining the CDR3 with reference TRBV25-1 and TRBJ2-3 gives the whole variable domain EADIYQTPRYLVIGTGKKITLECSQTMGHDKMYWYQQDPGMELHLIHYSYGVNSTEKGDLSSESTVSRIRTEHFPLTLESARPSHTSQYLCASSARPGTATSDTQYFGPGTRLTVL.

This clone was seen more than once but under ten times. For the CDR3, the DNA is TGTGCCAGCAGCTTTGGGGGGGGGCTATCCTACAATGAGCAGTTCTTC. Protein sequence: CASSFGGGLSYNEQFF. This sequence joins TRBV7-8 and TRBJ2-1; D perhaps matches TRBD2 (7 bases). Germline V gene lookup returns CDR1 SGHVS and CDR2 FQNEAQ. CDR3 size: 16 residues. V lost 3 bases, J lost 1 base, and 13 bases lay in between.

In its sample, this clone was seen a few times. The chain joins TRBV14 to TRBJ2-5; 11 bases are shared with TRBD2. The V and J ends lost 5 bases and 5 bases, in that order; junction bases with no gene match: 10. The CDR3 totals 16 residues. The germline CDR1 and CDR2 sequences are SGHDN and FVKESK. The CDR3 nucleotides are TGTGCCAGCAGCAAGGGGTACCTAGCGGGGGGCGAGACCCAGTACTTC. Translating it yields CASSKGYLAGGETQYF.

This chain connects TRBV5-4 to TRBJ2-3, with TRBD2 matching over 11 bases. Looked up from germline, CDR1 is SGHNT and CDR2 is YYREEE (reference sequence). After removal of 5 bases from V and 7 bases from J, the junction contained 3 bases not matched to a gene. The CDR3 has 13 amino acids. CDR3 in DNA: TGTGCCAGCAGACTAGCGGGGGCATATACGCAGTATTTT. Protein sequence: CASRLAGAYTQYF.

The CDR3 loop reads CASSLIGGGGETQYF. The CDR3 DNA reads TGTGCCAGCAGCCTGATAGGTGGGGGCGGAGAGACCCAGTACTTC. The rearrangement links TRBV5-5 to TRBJ2-5; TRBD1 is a possible D gene (6 bases). Looked up from germline, CDR1 is SGHKS and CDR2 is YYEKEE (reference sequence). The CDR3 has 15 amino acids. The V end lost 4 bases, the J end lost 4 bases, and 17 bases lay between the germline ends.

This clone appeared once. The chain recombines TRBV6-5 with TRBJ1-2; a possible D gene is TRBD1 (5 bases). The length of the CDR3 is 13 residues. V was trimmed by 6 bases and J by 8 bases, leaving 16 bases between them. CDR1 MNHEY and CDR2 SVGAGI come from the germline V gene. The CDR3 bases are TGTGCCAGCAGCGAGCAGGGATCCGGAGGCTACACCTTC. It codes for CASSEQGSGGYTF.

The count of this clone is one. V gene TRBV10-2 combines with J gene TRBJ1-2; 8 bases align to TRBD1. Germline CDR1 and CDR2: WSHSY and SAAADI. V lost 3 bases to trimming and J lost 0 bases; unmatched junction nucleotides: 3. The CDR3 extends over 15 amino acids. As DNA, the CDR3 is TGCGCCAGCAGTGACCCCAGGGGGCCTAACTATGGCTACACCTTC. This encodes CASSDPRGPNYGYTF.

The table lists this clone with a count of one. The chain has TRBV27 and TRBJ2-5; 7 nucleotides align to TRBD2. This CDR3 has 18 amino acids. V shed 3 bases and J 4 bases; nucleotides not matched to a gene: 17. Germline-derived CDR1 and CDR2 are MNHEY and SMNVEV (reference sequence). Here the CDR3 reads CASSLTSGGRGLGETQYF. DNA of the CDR3: TGTGCCAGCAGTTTGACCAGCGGCGGGCGGGGGTTAGGAGAGACCCAGTACTTC.

The chain couples TRBV5-4 to TRBJ1-1, with 9 nucleotides matching TRBD1. The CDR3 is 16 residues long. V lost 3 bases and J lost 4; bases outside the gene matches: 10. The germline V gene encodes CDR1 SGHNT and CDR2 YYREEE (reference sequence). The CDR3 DNA follows: TGTGCCAGCAGCTATACCGTGGGGACAGGGAGCACTGAAGCTTTCTTT. It translates to CASSYTVGTGSTEAFF. The entire variable domain, with the rest obtained from reference TRBV5-4 and TRBJ1-1, is as follows: ETGVTQSPTHLIKTRGQQVTLRCSSQSGHNTVSWYQQALGQGPQFIFQYYREEENGRGNFPPRFSGLQFPNYSSELNVNALELDDSALYLCASSYTVGTGSTEAFFGQGTRLTVV.

The table lists this clone with a few counts. The chain has TRBV6-6 and TRBJ2-3; 9 positions agree with TRBD2. CDR3 length equals 15 residues. The germline V gene encodes CDR1 MNHNY and CDR2 SVGAGI (reference sequence). With 10 bases clipped from V and 4 bases from J, the junction kept 12 bases outside the gene matches. The CDR3 loop reads CAIRGASGVSDTQYF. CDR3 sequence (DNA): TGTGCCATCAGGGGTGCTAGCGGGGTTTCAGATACGCAGTATTTT.

The CDR3 DNA follows: TGTGCCAGTACCCCCCTAGCGGGGGGGGTGGATACGCAGTATTTT. Its translation: CASTPLAGGVDTQYF. V and J are TRBV19 and TRBJ2-3; TRBD2 aligns across 12 bases. Trimming at V came to 7 bases and at J to 6 bases, leaving 8 bases not matched to a gene. The CDR3 has 15 residues. CDR1 and CDR2 (germline): LNHDA, SQIVND (reference sequence).

V gene TRBV5-1 combines with J gene TRBJ2-3; tentatively, D is TRBD2 (6 bases). Germline values: CDR1 SGHRS, CDR2 YFSETQ. Between the trimmed V and J ends, which lost 7 bases and 2 bases, there was a span of 14 bases. This CDR3 is built from 14 residues. The chain's CDR3 is CASSSAQNTDTQYF. CDR3 nucleotide sequence: TGCGCCAGCTCTAGCGCGCAGAACACAGATACGCAGTATTTT.

This clone has just one count. The chain couples TRBV2 to TRBJ1-4; possibly TRBD1 for D (5 bases). Germline V lookup: CDR1 SNHLY, CDR2 FYNNEI. This CDR3 has 14 residues. The V end lost 11 bases, the J end lost 0 bases, and 13 bases lay between the germline ends. The CDR3 loop reads CAGGTGATNEKLFF. CDR3 sequence (DNA): TGTGCCGGAGGGACGGGTGCAACTAATGAAAAACTGTTTTTT.

The V and J genes are TRBV29-1 and TRBJ1-2, with unresolved D. Germline V gives CDR1 SQVTM, CDR2 ANQGSEA. Trimming removed 2 bases at V and 3 bases at J, with 10 bases between. This CDR3 contains 13 residues. The CDR3 bases are TGCAGCGTTGAACGTACAGTCTACTATGGCTACACCTTC. This sequence encodes CSVERTVYYGYTF.

The chain employs TRBV5-1 and TRBJ1-1; D remains ambiguous. The V gene's germline CDR1 is SGHRS and CDR2 YFSETQ. V lost 0 bases and J lost 1, with 7 bases in between. This CDR3 spans 14 amino acids. CDR3 nucleotide sequence: TGCGCCAGCAGCTTGGATTCCCGGAACACTGAAGCTTTCTTT. Protein: CASSLDSRNTEAFF.

The chain recombines TRBV2 with TRBJ2-7, with TRBD1 as a possible D gene (5 bases). Germline V gene data show CDR1 as SNHLY and CDR2 as FYNNEI. The length of the CDR3 is 14 residues. The V and J ends lost 4 bases and 2 bases respectively, with 12 bases between them. CDR3: CASSVGQGAYEQYF. Written as DNA, the CDR3 is TGTGCCAGCAGTGTGGGGCAGGGCGCCTACGAGCAGTACTTC.